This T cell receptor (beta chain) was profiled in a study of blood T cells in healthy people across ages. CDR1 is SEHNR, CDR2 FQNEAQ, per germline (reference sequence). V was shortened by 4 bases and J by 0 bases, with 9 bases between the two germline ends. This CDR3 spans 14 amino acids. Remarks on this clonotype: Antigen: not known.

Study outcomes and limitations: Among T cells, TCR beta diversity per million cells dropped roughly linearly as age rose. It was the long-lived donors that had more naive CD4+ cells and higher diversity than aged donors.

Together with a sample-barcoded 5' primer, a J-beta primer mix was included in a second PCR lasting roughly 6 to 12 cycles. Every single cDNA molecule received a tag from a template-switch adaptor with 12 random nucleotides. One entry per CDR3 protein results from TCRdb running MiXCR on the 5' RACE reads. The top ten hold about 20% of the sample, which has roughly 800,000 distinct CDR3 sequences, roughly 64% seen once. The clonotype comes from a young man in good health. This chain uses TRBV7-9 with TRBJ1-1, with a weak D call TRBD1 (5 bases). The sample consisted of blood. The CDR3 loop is CASSSTAMNTEAFF. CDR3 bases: TGTGCCAGCAGCTCGACAGCCATGAACACTGAAGCTTTCTTT. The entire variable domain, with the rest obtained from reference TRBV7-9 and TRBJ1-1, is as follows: DTGVSQNPRHKITKRGQNVTFRCDPISEHNRLYWYRQTLGQGPEFLTYFQNEAQLEKSRLLSDRFSAERPKGSFSTLEIQRTEQGDSAMYLCASSSTAMNTEAFFGQGTRLTVV.